This TCR beta chain was retrieved from a study of cytomegalovirus exposure and HLA in healthy donors. Overall study: HLA-typed donors were the source of around 77 million unique TCRs held in an early data release.

Germline loops: CDR1 LGHNA, CDR2 YNFKEQ. Deletions cut 1 base from V and 0 bases from J, with 15 bases between. CDR3 size: 17 residues. PCR primers comprised 60 Vbeta and 13 Jbeta primers. Profiling relied on immunoSEQ multiplex PCR, and the TCRdb table lists in-frame clones only, not all of them. Seen here are more than 65,000 clones, more than 75% observed once, and the top ten hold 1.9%. This TCR was sampled from a young man in good health and CMV-seronegative. The chain employs TRBV4-2 and TRBJ1-2, with a possible D match to TRBD1 (5 bases). The source material was PBMCs. The CDR3 DNA follows: TGTGCCAGCAGCCAAGTCGCGGGACTCACGCCTAACTATGGCTACACCTTC. Protein sequence: CASSQVAGLTPNYGYTF.